This record covers a single T cell receptor (beta chain). Some clones are missing from TCRdb's copy, which holds only in-frame ones; the method was immunoSEQ multiplex PCR. The sample holds around 76,000 clones; 95% to 98% are singletons and the top ten take around 0.2%. The CDR3 extends over 14 amino acids. V shed 4 bases and J shed 5 bases, with 15 bases lying between them. The germline gives CDR1 SNHLY, CDR2 FYNNEI. The data were taken from a study of technical replicates of blood from several donors. The clonotype comes from a human donor in good health. The rearrangement uses TRBV2 and TRBJ2-7, with D perhaps matching TRBD1 (5 bases). Sequences were obtained from T cells isolated from PBMCs. The CDR3 is CASSGGGQLNEQYF. Written as DNA, the CDR3 is TGTGCCAGCAGTGGGGGCGGCCAACTCAACGAGCAGTACTTC.